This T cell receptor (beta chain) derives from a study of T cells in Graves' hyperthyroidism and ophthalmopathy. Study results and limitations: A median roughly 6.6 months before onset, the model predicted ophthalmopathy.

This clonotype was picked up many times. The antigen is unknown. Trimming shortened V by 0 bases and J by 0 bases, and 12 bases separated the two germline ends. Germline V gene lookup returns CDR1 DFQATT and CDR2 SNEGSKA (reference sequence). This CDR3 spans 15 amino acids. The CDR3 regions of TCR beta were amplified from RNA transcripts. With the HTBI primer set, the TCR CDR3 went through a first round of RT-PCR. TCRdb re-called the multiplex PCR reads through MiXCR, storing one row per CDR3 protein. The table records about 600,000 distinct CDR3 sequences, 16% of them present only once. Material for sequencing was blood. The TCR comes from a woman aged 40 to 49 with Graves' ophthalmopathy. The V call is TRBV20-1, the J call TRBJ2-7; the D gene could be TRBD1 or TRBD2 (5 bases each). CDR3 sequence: CSARDLGVSSYEQYF. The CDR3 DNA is TGCAGTGCTAGAGATCTGGGGGTGAGCTCCTACGAGCAGTACTTC.